This passage covers 20 T cell receptor beta chains from one sample sequenced in a study of cytomegalovirus exposure and HLA in healthy donors. The data were produced by immunoSEQ multiplex PCR, yet TCRdb's version contains in-frame clones alone and is incomplete. The sample consists of 330,000 or so clones, about nine tenths of them appearing once. Sequenced: PBMCs. The receptors here all came from a woman between 18 and 29 years old in good health and CMV-seronegative.

The genes are TRBV4-1 and TRBJ1-5; 9 bases agree with TRBD1. From germline, CDR1 is MGHRA and CDR2 YSYEKL. The trim removed 0 bases at V and 6 bases at J, leaving 9 bases unmatched. This CDR3 is built from 17 residues. DNA for the CDR3: TGCGCCAGCAGCCAAGACTCCGGGACAGGGAAATTTCAGCCCCAGCATTTT. This codes for CASSQDSGTGKFQPQHF.

The chain recombines TRBV18 with TRBJ1-2; 8 bases align to TRBD1. This CDR3 spans 14 amino acids. CDR1 is KGHSH, CDR2 LQKENI, per germline. Trimming cost V 3 bases and J 8 bases; bases outside gene matches: 8. CDR3 in DNA: TGTGCCAGCTCACCCGGACAGGGTCCGGGGGGCTACACCTTC. Translated, it gives CASSPGQGPGGYTF.

Remarks on this clone: Other DNA sequences in this specimen translate into the identical CDR3. The V gene is TRBV5-4, the J gene TRBJ2-7; D gene uncertain. The V gene's germline CDR1 is SGHNT and CDR2 YYREEE (reference sequence). With 0 bases removed from V and 3 bases from J, the gap between germline ends came to 10 bases. The CDR3 extends over 14 amino acids. Written as DNA, the CDR3 is TGTGCCAGCAGCTTGGCCCTGGCAGGCTACGAGCAGTACTTC. Translation gives CASSLALAGYEQYF.

As to this clone: This same CDR3 is encoded by further DNA sequences in the sample. The chain recombines TRBV5-1 with TRBJ1-2; 9 positions agree with TRBD1. The V gene end was trimmed by 0 bases and the J gene end by 4 bases; junction bases not matched to a gene: 1. The CDR3 covers 14 residues. Per the germline V gene, CDR1 is SGHRS and CDR2 is YFSETQ. The CDR3 sequence: CASSLGGQGYGYTF. CDR3 bases: TGCGCCAGCAGCTTGGGGGGACAGGGCTATGGCTACACCTTC. The entire variable domain, with the rest obtained from reference TRBV5-1 and TRBJ1-2, is as follows: KAGVTQTPRYLIKTRGQQVTLSCSPISGHRSVSWYQQTPGQGLQFLFEYFSETQRNKGNFPGRFSGRQFSNSRSEMNVSTLELGDSALYLCASSLGGQGYGYTFGSGTRLTVV.

V usage is TRBV29-1 and J usage is TRBJ2-6; 9 nucleotides line up with TRBD1. The CDR3 has 17 residues. Germline lookup yields CDR1 SQVTM and CDR2 ANQGSEA. V shed 0 bases and J 4 bases; nucleotides not matched to a gene: 7. The CDR3 protein is CSVEDGQGLSGANVLTF. As DNA, the CDR3 is TGCAGCGTTGAAGATGGACAGGGGCTCTCGGGGGCCAACGTCCTGACTTTC.

This rearrangement joins TRBV4-1 to TRBJ1-2, with D unclear. Germline V gene data show CDR1 as MGHRA and CDR2 as YSYEKL. The V and J ends lost 11 bases and 4 bases respectively, with 11 bases between them. The CDR3 contains 11 residues. The CDR3: CASGSGYGYTF. CDR3 DNA: TGCGCCTCCGGGTCGGGCTATGGCTACACCTTC.

The chain has TRBV19 and TRBJ1-1, with D perhaps matching TRBD1 (5 bases). V shed 5 bases and J shed 0 bases, with 13 bases lying between them. The CDR3 extends over 15 amino acids. The V gene's germline CDR1 is LNHDA and CDR2 SQIVND (reference sequence). The CDR3 coding sequence is TGTGCCAGTAGTTCGGCGGGACTCATGAACACTGAAGCTTTCTTT. Translation gives CASSSAGLMNTEAFF.

V usage is TRBV6-1 and J usage is TRBJ2-7; TRBD2 matches at 11 bases. The germline CDR1 and CDR2 sequences are MNHNS and SASEGT. The CDR3 sequence is 14 residues long. V was clipped by 8 bases and J by 4 bases; unmatched bases: 7. Written as DNA, the CDR3 is TGTGCCAGCGGGTTAGCGGGAGGGATATACGAGCAGTACTTC. Its translation is CASGLAGGIYEQYF.

The V and J genes are TRBV18 and TRBJ2-1; 11 bases fit TRBD2. CDR3 length: 14 amino acids. V trimming: 5 bases; J trimming: 6 bases; junction bases outside the gene matches: 3. Per the germline V gene, CDR1 is KGHSH and CDR2 is LQKENI. The CDR3 DNA reads as TGTGCCAGCTCATACGGGACTAGCGGCAATGAGCAGTTCTTC. Amino acids: CASSYGTSGNEQFF.

V and J are TRBV15 and TRBJ1-5; TRBD1 might be the D (5 bases). CDR3 length: 16 amino acids. V dropped 0 bases and J dropped 3 bases, with 12 bases sitting between them. Per germline, CDR1 LNHNV and CDR2 YYDKDF (reference sequence). The CDR3 here is CATSREGMTDNQPQHF. The DNA of the CDR3 is TGTGCCACCAGCAGAGAAGGTATGACAGACAATCAGCCCCAGCATTTT.

This clone was picked up one time. J is TRBJ2-7 and V is TRBV18; D unclear. Between the trimmed V and J ends, which lost 6 bases and 7 bases, there was a span of 13 bases. Germline V lookup: CDR1 KGHSH, CDR2 LQKENI. This CDR3 comprises 12 residues. This CDR3 is CASSQSAREQYF. CDR3 DNA: TGTGCCAGCTCCCAATCCGCGCGTGAGCAGTACTTC. Full variable domain (remainder filled in from reference TRBV18 and TRBJ2-7): NAGVMQNPRHLVRRRGQEARLRCSPMKGHSHVYWYRQLPEEGLKFMVYLQKENIIDESGMPKERFSAEFPKEGPSILRIQQVVRGDSAAYFCASSQSAREQYFGPGTRLTVT.

This chain joins TRBV4-2 and TRBJ2-7, with a weak D call TRBD1 (6 bases). Per the germline V gene, CDR1 is LGHNA and CDR2 is YNFKEQ. Trimming removed 2 bases at V and 0 bases at J, with 17 bases between. The CDR3 is 17 residues long. The CDR3, as DNA: TGTGCCAGCAGCCAACAATCCGGGACACCATCCTCCTACGAGCAGTACTTC. Encoded protein: CASSQQSGTPSSYEQYF.

This chain links TRBV11-2 with TRBJ1-1, with a weak D call TRBD1 (5 bases). The ends were cut back, 0 bases at V and 6 bases at J, with 8 bases in the middle. Germline assignment: CDR1 SGHAT and CDR2 FQNNGV. This CDR3 has 13 amino acids. The CDR3 here is CASSLDRASEAFF. In nucleotides, the CDR3 is TGTGCCAGCAGCTTAGACAGGGCCTCTGAAGCTTTCTTT.

The chain links TRBV4-3 to TRBJ1-2; 9 bases are a match to TRBD1. Germline V gene sequence: CDR1 LGHNA, CDR2 YSLEER. V shed 0 bases, J shed 3 bases, and the junction held 14 bases outside the gene matches. The CDR3 is made up of 19 amino acids. In DNA form, the CDR3 reads TGCGCCAGCAGCCAAGATTGGGGGACAGGGCTTACGGGTGACTATGGCTACACCTTC. It codes for CASSQDWGTGLTGDYGYTF.

This chain joins TRBV4-1 and TRBJ1-4; the D gene is possibly TRBD1 (5 bases). The CDR3 loop spans 17 amino acids. CDR1 MGHRA and CDR2 YSYEKL come from the germline V gene. Trimming removed 1 base at V and 7 bases at J, with 19 bases between. This chain's CDR3 is CASSQALETERSEKLFF. DNA of the CDR3: TGCGCCAGCAGCCAAGCCCTCGAGACAGAAAGGAGTGAAAAACTGTTTTTT.

This chain links TRBV4-3 with TRBJ2-7, with a tentative D call TRBD1 (5 bases). The V end lost 0 bases, the J end lost 1 base, and 7 bases lay between the germline ends. The length of the CDR3 is 14 residues. Germline CDR1 LGHNA, CDR2 YSLEER. The CDR3 sequence is CASSQEAGSYEQYF. CDR3 in DNA: TGCGCCAGCAGCCAAGAAGCAGGGTCCTACGAGCAGTACTTC.

The rearrangement uses TRBV28 and TRBJ1-5; possible D gene TRBD1, 5 bases. Germline lookup yields CDR1 MDHEN and CDR2 SYDVKM. V lost 3 bases and J 5 bases, leaving 8 bases between the germline ends. The CDR3 is 13 residues long. CDR3 loop: CASSFPGYQPQHF. The CDR3 bases are TGTGCCAGCAGTTTTCCAGGGTATCAGCCCCAGCATTTT.

The V gene is TRBV28, the J gene TRBJ2-1; 9 bases match TRBD1. This CDR3 has 15 residues. The junction had 4 bases not matched to a gene; V was cut back by 3 bases and J by 4 bases. Germline V CDR1 and CDR2: MDHEN, SYDVKM. The CDR3 is CASSLGDREYNEQFF. In DNA form, the CDR3 reads TGTGCCAGCAGTTTGGGGGACAGGGAGTACAATGAGCAGTTCTTC.

This sequence joins TRBV30 and TRBJ2-1, with a tentative D call TRBD2 (5 bases). CDR3 length: 14 residues. The ends were cut back, 5 bases at V and 7 bases at J, with 18 bases in the middle. Germline V gene sequence: CDR1 GTSNPN, CDR2 SVGIG (reference sequence). CDR3 region: CAWARGGGPNEQFF. CDR3 nucleotide sequence: TGTGCCTGGGCCCGGGGTGGCGGGCCAAATGAGCAGTTCTTC.

The chain carries TRBV19 and TRBJ1-1; no reliable D call. Trimming removed 4 bases at V and 0 bases at J, with 9 bases between. Germline V gene data show CDR1 as LNHDA and CDR2 as SQIVND (reference sequence). This CDR3 spans 14 amino acids. In DNA, the CDR3 is TGTGCCAGTAGTAGGGCAGGAATGAACACTGAAGCTTTCTTT. Translated: CASSRAGMNTEAFF. Using reference TRBV19 and TRBJ1-1 for the parts outside the CDR3, the full variable domain is DGGITQSPKYLFRKEGQNVTLSCEQNLNHDAMYWYRQDPGQGLRLIYYSQIVNDFQKGDIAEGYSVSREKKESFPLTVTSAQKNPTAFYLCASSRAGMNTEAFFGQGTRLTVV.